These 5 T cell receptor beta chains originate from one sample sequenced in a study of blood T cell repertoires in COVID-19. Profiling relied on immunoSEQ multiplex PCR, and the TCRdb table lists in-frame clones only, not all of them. The sample includes some 64,000 clones, 65% to 80% seen only once; the top ten take about 20%. Sequenced input: peripheral blood. The receptors originated from a man between 60 and 75 years old with acute or convalescent COVID-19.

This chain joins TRBV24-1 and TRBJ1-2, with TRBD1 matching over 8 bases. This CDR3 is built from 16 residues. J lost 4 bases, V lost 4 bases, and 10 bases had no gene match. Germline V lookup: CDR1 KGHDR, CDR2 SFDVKD. DNA of the CDR3: TGTGCCACCAGTGACCCCTCGACAGGGGATGGCTATGGCTACACCTTC. Translation gives CATSDPSTGDGYGYTF.

V usage is TRBV2 and J usage is TRBJ1-5; D unresolved. The CDR3 covers 14 residues. Germline CDR1 SNHLY, CDR2 FYNNEI. V was cut by 3 bases and J by 3 bases, with 9 bases left in between. CDR3 region: CASSDRDFNQPQHF. DNA for the CDR3: TGTGCCAGCAGTGATAGAGACTTCAATCAGCCCCAGCATTTT.

This chain uses TRBV25-1 with TRBJ2-5; 14 nucleotides match TRBD2. Germline V CDR1 and CDR2: MGHDK, SYGVNS. The CDR3 consists of 15 residues. V was clipped by 5 bases and J by 5 bases; unmatched bases: 4. The chain's CDR3 is CASSLGTSGSETQYF. The CDR3 nucleotides read TGTGCCAGCAGTCTCGGGACTAGCGGGAGTGAGACCCAGTACTTC.

This clone was seen more than once but under ten times. CDR3 nucleotide sequence: TGTGCCAGCCAAGCGAAGAGCACAGATACGCAGTATTTT. This translates into CASQAKSTDTQYF. The chain links TRBV2 to TRBJ2-3; D not resolved. CDR1 is SNHLY, CDR2 FYNNEI, per germline. The V gene lost 8 bases and the J gene lost 0 bases, with 9 bases spanning the gap. The CDR3 spans 13 residues.

The CDR3 DNA follows: TGTGCCAGCAGTTACGCCAGCGCGGGAGGGCCGGTTGAGCAGTTCTTC. Residues: CASSYASAGGPVEQFF. The V call is TRBV6-6, the J call TRBJ2-1; 9 positions match TRBD2. The germline V gene has CDR1 MNHNY and CDR2 SVGAGI (reference sequence). Germline trimming cut 2 bases from V and 9 bases from J; bases unmatched to any gene: 11. The length of the CDR3 is 16 residues.